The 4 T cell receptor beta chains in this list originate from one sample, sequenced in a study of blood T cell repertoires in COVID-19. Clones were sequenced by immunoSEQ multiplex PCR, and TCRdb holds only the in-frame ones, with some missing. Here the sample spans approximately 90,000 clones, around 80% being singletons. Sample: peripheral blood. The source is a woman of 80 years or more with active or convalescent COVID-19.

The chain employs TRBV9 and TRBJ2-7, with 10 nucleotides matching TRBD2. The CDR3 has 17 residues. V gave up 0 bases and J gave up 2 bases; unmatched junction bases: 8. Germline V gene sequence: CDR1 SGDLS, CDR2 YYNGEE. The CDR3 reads CASSVGALAGTTYEQYF. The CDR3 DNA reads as TGTGCCAGCAGCGTAGGGGCACTAGCGGGGACGACCTACGAGCAGTACTTC.

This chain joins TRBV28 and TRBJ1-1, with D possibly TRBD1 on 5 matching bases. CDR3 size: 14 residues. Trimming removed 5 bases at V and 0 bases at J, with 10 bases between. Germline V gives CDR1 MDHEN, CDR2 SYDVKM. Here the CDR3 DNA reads TGTGCCAGCAGTCGGGGGGATCTGAACACTGAAGCTTTCTTT. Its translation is CASSRGDLNTEAFF. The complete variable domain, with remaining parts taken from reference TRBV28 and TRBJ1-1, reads DVKVTQSSRYLVKRTGEKVFLECVQDMDHENMFWYRQDPGLGLRLIYFSYDVKMKEKGDIPEGYSVSREKKERFSLILESASTNQTSMYLCASSRGDLNTEAFFGQGTRLTVV.

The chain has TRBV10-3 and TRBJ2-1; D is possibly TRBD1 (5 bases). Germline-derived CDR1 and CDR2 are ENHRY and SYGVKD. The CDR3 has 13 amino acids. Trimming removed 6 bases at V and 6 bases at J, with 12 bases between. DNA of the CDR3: TGTGCCATCAGGGACCGACAGACCAATGAGCAGTTCTTC. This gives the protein CAIRDRQTNEQFF.

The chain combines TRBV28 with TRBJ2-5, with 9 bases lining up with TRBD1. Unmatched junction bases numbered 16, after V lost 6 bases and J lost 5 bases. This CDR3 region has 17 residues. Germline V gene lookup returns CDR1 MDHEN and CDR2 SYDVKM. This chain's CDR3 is CASRTRQGGIDGETQYF. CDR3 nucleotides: TGTGCCAGCAGGACTAGACAGGGGGGAATTGACGGGGAGACCCAGTACTTC.